This T cell receptor beta chain was captured in a study of cytomegalovirus exposure and HLA in healthy donors. Looking at the study overall: A subsequent analysis reported that the approximately 120 validation repertoires were produced on the same platform that had also been used for the 500 to 700 first-cohort repertoires. Study results and caveats: In the 120 or so validation repertoires, around 95% of cluster scores exceeded 0, per a later analysis. Specific recognition of CMV antigens was confirmed in vitro for a few chains (all CMV-associated). High specificity and sensitivity for cytomegalovirus status were reported for the classifier.

Germline-derived CDR1 and CDR2 are SGHTA and FQGTGA. The CDR3 consists of 16 residues. The ends were cut back, 5 bases at V and 0 bases at J, with 11 bases in the middle. Note on this clone: No antigen is known for it.

Libraries were prepared by immunoSEQ multiplex PCR; TCRdb keeps only in-frame clonotypes and omits some of them. This table has some 190,000 clones, around nine tenths appearing once. This TCR was recovered from a man aged 25-40 years in good health and CMV-seropositive. Source material: PBMCs. The J gene is TRBJ2-6, the V gene TRBV7-3; tentative D call: TRBD2 (6 bases). The CDR3 DNA reads TGTGCCAGCAGCCCCCCAGCGGGCTCTGGGGCCAACGTCCTGACTTTC. Translated: CASSPPAGSGANVLTF.